The entry that follows covers one TCR beta chain sequence. Its specificity is not known. Other DNA sequences of this sample code for an identical CDR3. This specimen comes from a study of radiation and T cells in renal cell carcinoma. General observations from the study: Pretreatment tumor biopsies were lacking, so baseline clonotypes are unknown. In blood, top tumor clones expanded by 2 weeks, shrinking by 4.

The V end lost 0 bases, the J end lost 7 bases, and 4 bases lay between the germline ends. Germline loops: CDR1 SGHRS, CDR2 YFSETQ. The CDR3 is 12 residues long. Sequencing was performed with immunoSEQ multiplex PCR; in TCRdb, only in-frame clones are kept and a portion is missing. This table holds roughly 160,000 clones, 88% found once. The sample's time point: blood 4 weeks post-SBRT, at nephrectomy. The treatment was: 15 Gy SBRT to primary tumor, nephrectomy 4 weeks later. Serial blood draws occurred at baseline and 2 and 4 weeks post-SBRT. Sequences were derived from blood, sampled from a patient whose treatment included radiotherapy and nephrectomy. This TCR derives from a woman aged 45-59 years with renal cell carcinoma. The chain is built from TRBV5-1 and TRBJ2-2, with D hard to call. CDR3 amino acids: CASSLVGGELFF. The CDR3 nucleotides are TGCGCCAGCAGCTTGGTTGGCGGGGAGCTGTTTTTT.